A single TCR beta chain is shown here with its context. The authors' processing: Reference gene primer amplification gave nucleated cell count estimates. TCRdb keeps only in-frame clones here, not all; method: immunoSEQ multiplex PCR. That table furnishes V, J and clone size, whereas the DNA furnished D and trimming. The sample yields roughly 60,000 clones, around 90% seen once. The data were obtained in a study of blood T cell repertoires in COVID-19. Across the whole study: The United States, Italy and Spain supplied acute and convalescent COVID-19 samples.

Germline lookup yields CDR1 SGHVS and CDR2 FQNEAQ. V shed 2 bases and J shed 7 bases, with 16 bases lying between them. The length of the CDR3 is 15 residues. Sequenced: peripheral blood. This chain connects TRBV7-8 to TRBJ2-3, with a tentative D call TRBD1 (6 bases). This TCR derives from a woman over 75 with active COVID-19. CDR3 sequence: CASSLMRVGANTQYF. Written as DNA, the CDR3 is TGTGCCAGCAGCTTAATGCGGGTGGGGGCCAATACGCAGTATTTT.